The clone carrying this T cell receptor beta chain was found a few times. The antigen remains unidentified. From the roughly 110-subject validation cohort, which was separate from the roughly 670-subject first cohort, the donors were drawn. This CDR3 is built from 16 residues. Germline CDR1 reads GTSNPN; CDR2 reads SVGIG (reference sequence). Germline trimming cut 0 bases from V and 3 bases from J; bases unmatched to any gene: 8. This entry belongs to a study of cytomegalovirus exposure and HLA in healthy donors. The data were produced by immunoSEQ multiplex PCR, yet TCRdb's version contains in-frame clones alone and is incomplete. The sample includes 130,000 to 150,000 clones, roughly 89% seen only once; the top ten take about 10%. Study-level results: The TCR clusters that emerged in the first cohort tended, a later analysis found, to co-occur in the 120 validation repertoires. The classifier was said to identify cytomegalovirus status with high specificity and sensitivity. Across donors, most TCRs were seen rarely, yet some public ones were widespread.

The specimen sequenced was PBMCs. The chain couples TRBV30 to TRBJ2-1; TRBD2 aligns across 7 bases. This receptor was identified in a woman aged 18 to 35 in good health and CMV-seropositive. CDR3 sequence: CAWSVRRTRGYNEQFF. DNA for the CDR3: TGTGCCTGGAGTGTACGTCGGACTAGAGGCTACAATGAGCAGTTCTTC.